This T cell receptor beta chain was identified during a study of a mutant IDH1 vaccine in newly diagnosed glioma. The wider study: Eight vaccinations went to patients in weeks 1, 3, 5, 7, 11, 15, 19, 23. The study, taken as a whole, reports: Vaccination elicited immune responses in 93.3% of patients.

In the case of this clone: What it recognizes is unknown.

Generated by immunoSEQ multiplex PCR, the TCRdb table keeps only in-frame clones and is missing some. This table holds roughly 72,000 clones, roughly nine tenths found once. Time point described: week 5, during vaccination. Doses consisted of 300 ug of mutant IDH1 20-mer peptide each, paired with topical imiquimod. Germline values: CDR1 MDHEN, CDR2 SYDVKM. The germline V and J ends were trimmed by 5 bases and 3 bases, with 10 bases remaining between them. CDR3 length: 13 residues. The chain links TRBV28 to TRBJ1-2, with D maybe TRBD1 (5 bases). The source is a woman in her forties or fifties with glioma. The sequencing here drew on PBMCs, taken from a glioma patient whose treatment included an IDH1 peptide vaccine. This CDR3 reads CASSPDTYYGYTF. The CDR3 DNA reads TGTGCCAGCAGTCCGGACACCTACTATGGCTACACCTTC.